Reported below is one T cell receptor (beta chain). The antigen is unknown. The DNA is left out, because the CDR3 cannot be placed on it with certainty; the CDR3 is given as TCRdb lists it. This record belongs to a study of T cells in Graves' hyperthyroidism and ophthalmopathy. The study's findings and limits: Stable hyperthyroidism and ophthalmopathy were separated using 13 V-J signatures. In the blood, most expanded thyroid clonotypes above 0.001 appeared as well.

When ophthalmopathy did not progress within 18 months, Graves' hyperthyroidism was considered stable. Together with thyroid ultrasound, orbital computed tomography, serum thyroxine and TRAb, clinical symptoms were used for diagnoses. Regions amplified from RNA transcripts were the TCR beta CDR3 regions. The study used the HTBI primer set for a first-round RT-PCR of the TCR CDR3. TCRdb re-analysed the multiplex PCR reads in MiXCR, keeping a single row per CDR3 protein. In the table there are around 540,000 distinct CDR3 sequences, under 60% of which are singletons. Counting both end residues, the CDR3 totals 15 amino acids.

The material sequenced was peripheral blood or thyroid tissue (not recorded which). V usage is TRBV12-1 and J usage is TRBJ1-6; TRBD1 is the table's D call, not checked against the DNA. TRBV12-1 is listed as a pseudogene. This receptor was taken from a woman aged 18 to 35 with Graves' hyperthyroidism. The CDR3 here is CASSFGQGANSPLHF.